This TCR beta chain originates from a study of OX40 agonist ivuxolimab in advanced cancers. Study details: Patients were dosed with the agonistic anti-OX40 (CD134) antibody ivuxolimab. From about 23 to 85 years was the age range, with a mean of around 56 years, and around 83% were male.

Points from the study as a whole: In CD8+ T cells, expanded clones were on average more numerous than in CD4+.

Data came from immunoSEQ multiplex PCR; TCRdb stores just in-frame clones and leaves some out. The sample yields around 31,000 clones, roughly 90% seen once. A remark on this clone: The target antigen is unknown.

The CDR3 covers 15 residues. The trim removed 0 bases at V and 8 bases at J, leaving 8 bases unmatched. Germline assignment: CDR1 MGHRA and CDR2 YSYEKL. Samples of blood were obtained at baseline, on cycle 4 day 1, and on cycle 7 day 1. The sequenced sample was CD4+ or CD8+ T cells sorted from blood, obtained in a trial of the OX40 agonist ivuxolimab. The TCR sequence derives from an adult with an advanced solid tumor such as melanoma, head and neck, liver or kidney cancer. The gene calls are TRBV4-1 and TRBJ1-2, with 8 bases fitting TRBD1. The DNA of the CDR3 is TGCGCCAGCAGCCAAGAACGTTCAGGGGGCGGAGGCTACACCTTC. Translation gives CASSQERSGGGGYTF.